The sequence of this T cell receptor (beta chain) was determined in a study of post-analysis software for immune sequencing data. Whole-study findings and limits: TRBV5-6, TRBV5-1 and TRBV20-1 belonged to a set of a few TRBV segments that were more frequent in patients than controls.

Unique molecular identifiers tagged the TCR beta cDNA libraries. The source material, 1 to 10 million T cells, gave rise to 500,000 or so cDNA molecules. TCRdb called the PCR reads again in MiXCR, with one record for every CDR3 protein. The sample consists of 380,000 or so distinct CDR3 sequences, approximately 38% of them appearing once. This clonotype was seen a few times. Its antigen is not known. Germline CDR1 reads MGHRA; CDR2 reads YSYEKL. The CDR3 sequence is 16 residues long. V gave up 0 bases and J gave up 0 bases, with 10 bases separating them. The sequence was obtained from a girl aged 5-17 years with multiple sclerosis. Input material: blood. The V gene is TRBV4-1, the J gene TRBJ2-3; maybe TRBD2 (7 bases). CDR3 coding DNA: TGCGCCAGCAGCCAAGAGCGGGGGCCTAGCACAGATACGCAGTATTTT. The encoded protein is CASSQERGPSTDTQYF.